These T cell receptor beta chains were read from a single sample in a study of blood T cells in healthy people across ages. TCRdb fed the 5' RACE reads into MiXCR, producing one record per CDR3 protein. This table holds roughly 790,000 distinct CDR3 sequences, roughly 43% found once. Sequenced: blood. The receptors stem from a woman in her sixties or seventies in good health. CDR3s leave out the opening cysteine and the closing phenylalanine or tryptophan. Each record gives: V gene, clone size, CDR3 protein. Size is omitted from some rows. Given values are once, few, many or a class for expanded clones.

V: TRBV7-9; size: few; CDR3: ASSLDGGKRNEQY
V: TRBV10-3; size: many; CDR3: AIGSTSGISSGANVLT
V: TRBV3-1; size: -; CDR3: ASSLNSNSPLH
V: TRBV7-9; size: -; CDR3: ASSLGAALNNYGYT
V: TRBV12-5; size: -; CDR3: AGGPGLAGAPTDTQY
V: TRBV4-3; size: many; CDR3: ASSQDEGGADTQY
V: TRBV6-5; size: -; CDR3: ASSPRPDRFQETQY
V: TRBV7-9; size: few; CDR3: ASSSESGEQF
V: TRBV12-3/TRBV12-4; size: -; CDR3: ASSLGTGQTDTQY
V: TRBV20-1; size: -; CDR3: SARKGTGNYGYT
V: TRBV29-1; size: many; CDR3: SVDKLTYGYT
V: TRBV7-3; size: -; CDR3: ASSLRLAGPGSYNEQF
V: TRBV29-1; size: many; CDR3: SALNLGGYT
V: TRBV18; size: few; CDR3: ASSDQGARTEAF
V: TRBV21-1; size: many; CDR3: ASSKSGSERLEQF
V: TRBV7-9; size: few; CDR3: ASSAYKKGYGYT
V: TRBV27; size: -; CDR3: ASSFRQGNGYT
V: TRBV6-2/TRBV6-3; size: -; CDR3: ASTGGQTLAGVRPDTQY
V: TRBV5-5; size: once; CDR3: ASSVAGTGSGNTIY
V: TRBV27; size: -; CDR3: ASSFASSRYEQY
V: TRBV20-1; size: -; CDR3: SATWTSGSYNEQY
V: TRBV9; size: few; CDR3: ASSGGRAAHNTGELF
V: TRBV3-1; size: -; CDR3: ASRPVGGLGGDNEQY
V: TRBV5-1; size: -; CDR3: ASSLEGTSFTDAQY
V: TRBV3-1; size: -; CDR3: ASSQDPVGEREKRF
V: TRBV5-1; size: -; CDR3: ASSSVGGKVADTQY
V: TRBV2; size: -; CDR3: ASKHRVVDEQY
V: TRBV6-6; size: -; CDR3: ASRREGASYNEQF
V: TRBV20-1; size: -; CDR3: SARDLGRGAEAF
V: TRBV24-1; size: -; CDR3: ATSDSDTGELF
V: TRBV5-5; size: few; CDR3: ASSLGQPGSYEQY
V: TRBV2; size: many; CDR3: ASRIFPGRRIEETQY
V: TRBV3-1; size: -; CDR3: ASSQVGESTEAF
V: TRBV6-1; size: -; CDR3: ASCLTGPRGYT
V: TRBV19; size: -; CDR3: ASSTVYNEQF
V: TRBV20-1; size: -; CDR3: SARGQGGGNQPQH
V: TRBV28; size: few; CDR3: ASTSGVYEQY
V: TRBV4-2; size: -; CDR3: ASSVVGVTDTQY
V: TRBV7-9; size: few; CDR3: ASSLAGIGNQPQH
V: TRBV4-1; size: -; CDR3: ASSHVAVGQETQY
V: TRBV6-5; size: few; CDR3: ASSYSSPSEKLF
V: TRBV6-5; size: -; CDR3: ASSSLAGVLYEQY
V: TRBV20-1; size: few; CDR3: SARARDPYQETQY
V: TRBV7-2; size: many; CDR3: ASSPSGTGGSYGYT
V: TRBV12-3/TRBV12-4; size: many; CDR3: ASSQDRGPTDTQY
V: TRBV10-3; size: -; CDR3: AISERPEETQY
V: TRBV2; size: -; CDR3: AMQGQGATDTQY
V: TRBV7-7; size: many; CDR3: ASSLEAGVSDTQY
V: TRBV6-2/TRBV6-3; size: -; CDR3: ASSHGRAPY
V: TRBV11-2; size: -; CDR3: ASSSNPGRNTEAF